Here is one T cell receptor (beta chain) with its context. Antigen: not known. Each CDR3 protein is one row after TCRdb ran MiXCR on the multiplex PCR reads. This sample carries 130,000 or so distinct CDR3 sequences, around 20% of them seen once, and the ten largest clones take roughly 2.2%. This sample is part of a study of breast tumors, draining lymph nodes, adjacent tissues. Study-wide points: Luminal-like breast cancer showed significantly higher tumor–nontumor repertoire similarity than basal-like. Tumor repertoires ranked between lymph nodes and nontumor tissue in diversity, with V and J gene preferences.

The lymph nodes were axillary draining lymph nodes from breast cancer patients. The CDR3 has 15 amino acids. Per the germline V gene, CDR1 is DFQATT and CDR2 is SNEGSKA (reference sequence). V was shortened by 0 bases and J by 5 bases, with 17 bases between the two germline ends. The sample consisted of axillary lymph node tissue. The chain links TRBV20-1 to TRBJ2-7, with D tentatively TRBD2 (6 bases). The origin of this receptor is a female donor with breast cancer. Some clones in this sample may be carry-over from other donors' samples. CDR3 nucleotides: TGCAGTGCTAGAGAGCTACTTAAGGACTACCACGAGCAGTACTTC. Translating it yields CSARELLKDYHEQYF.